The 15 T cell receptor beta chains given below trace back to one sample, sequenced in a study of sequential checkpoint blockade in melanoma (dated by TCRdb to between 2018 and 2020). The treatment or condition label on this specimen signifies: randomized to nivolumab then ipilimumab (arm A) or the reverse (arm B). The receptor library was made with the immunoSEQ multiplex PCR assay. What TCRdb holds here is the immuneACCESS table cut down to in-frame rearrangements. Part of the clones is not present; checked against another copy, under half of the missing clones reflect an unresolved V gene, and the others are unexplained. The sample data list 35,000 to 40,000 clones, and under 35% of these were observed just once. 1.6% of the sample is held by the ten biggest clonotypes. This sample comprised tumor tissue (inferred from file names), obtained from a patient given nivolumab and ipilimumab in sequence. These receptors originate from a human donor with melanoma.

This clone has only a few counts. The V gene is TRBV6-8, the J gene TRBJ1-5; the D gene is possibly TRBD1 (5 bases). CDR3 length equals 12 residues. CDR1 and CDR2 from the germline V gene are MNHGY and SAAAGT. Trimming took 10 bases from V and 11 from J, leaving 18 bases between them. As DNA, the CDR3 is TGTGCCACCATGGACGGGGTAGGGGCCCAGCATTTT. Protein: CATMDGVGAQHF.

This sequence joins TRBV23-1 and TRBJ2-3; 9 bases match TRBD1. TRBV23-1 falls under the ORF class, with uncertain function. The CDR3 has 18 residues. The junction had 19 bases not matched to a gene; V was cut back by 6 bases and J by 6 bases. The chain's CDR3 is CASSWDRAAVPVRDTQYF. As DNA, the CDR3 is TGCGCCAGCAGCTGGGACAGGGCAGCGGTCCCGGTAAGGGATACGCAGTATTTT.

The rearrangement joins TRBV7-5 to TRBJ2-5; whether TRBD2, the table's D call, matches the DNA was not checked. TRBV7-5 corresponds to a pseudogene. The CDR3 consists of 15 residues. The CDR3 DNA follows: TGTGCCAGCAGCTTCGAACCTAGCGGGGGGGAGACCCAGTACTTC. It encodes CASSFEPSGGETQYF.

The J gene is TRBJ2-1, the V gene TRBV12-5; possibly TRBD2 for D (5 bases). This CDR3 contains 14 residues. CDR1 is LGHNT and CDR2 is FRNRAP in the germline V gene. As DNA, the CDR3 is TGTGCCAGCAAAGGCCCGGGGAGCCGAGATGAGCAGTTCTTC. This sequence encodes CASKGPGSRDEQFF.

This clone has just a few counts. CDR3 in DNA: TGTGCCAGCAGACAGGACGGACCCTACGAGCAGTACTTC. This encodes CASRQDGPYEQYF. V usage is TRBV6-8 and J usage is TRBJ2-7, with a tentative D call TRBD1 (5 bases). The CDR3 runs 13 residues. Germline V lookup: CDR1 MNHGY, CDR2 SAAAGT. V lost 6 bases, J lost 2 bases, and 11 bases lay in between.

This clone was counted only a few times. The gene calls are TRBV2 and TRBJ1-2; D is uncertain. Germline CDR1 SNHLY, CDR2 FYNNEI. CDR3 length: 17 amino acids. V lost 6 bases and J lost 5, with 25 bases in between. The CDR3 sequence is CASSSPQLDRSGYGYTF. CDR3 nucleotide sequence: TGTGCCAGCAGCAGCCCCCAACTGGACCGGAGTGGGTATGGCTACACCTTC.

In DNA, the CDR3 is TGTGCCAGCTCAAGGCGGGGATCTAGCACAGATACGCAGTATTTT. Amino acids: CASSRRGSSTDTQYF. The chain uses TRBV18 and TRBJ2-3; tentative D call: TRBD2 (6 bases). The CDR3 loop spans 15 amino acids. CDR1 KGHSH and CDR2 LQKENI come from the germline V gene. Trimming left V 5 bases short and J 0 bases short, with 12 bases between.

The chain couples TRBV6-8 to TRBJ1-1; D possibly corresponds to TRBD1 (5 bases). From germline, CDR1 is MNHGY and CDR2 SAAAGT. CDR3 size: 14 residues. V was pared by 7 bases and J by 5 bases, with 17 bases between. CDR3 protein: CASKIRDDGTEAFF. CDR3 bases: TGTGCCAGCAAAATCCGGGACGATGGGACTGAAGCTTTCTTT.

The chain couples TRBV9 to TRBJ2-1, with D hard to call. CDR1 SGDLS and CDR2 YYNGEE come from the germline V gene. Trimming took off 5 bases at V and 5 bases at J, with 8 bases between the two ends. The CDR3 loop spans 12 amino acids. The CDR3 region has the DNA TGTGCCAGCAGTCGACCTCACAATGAGCAGTTCTTC. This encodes CASSRPHNEQFF. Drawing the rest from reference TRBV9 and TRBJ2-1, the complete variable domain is DSGVTQTPKHLITATGQRVTLRCSPRSGDLSVYWYQQSLDQGLQFLIQYYNGEERAKGNILERFSAQQFPDLHSELNLSSLELGDSALYFCASSRPHNEQFFGPGTRLTVL.

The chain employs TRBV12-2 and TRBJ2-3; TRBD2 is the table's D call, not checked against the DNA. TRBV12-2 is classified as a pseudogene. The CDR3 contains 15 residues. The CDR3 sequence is CATNKREGCTDTQYF. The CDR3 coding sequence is TGTGCCACCAACAAGCGGGAGGGTTGCACAGATACGCAGTATTTT.

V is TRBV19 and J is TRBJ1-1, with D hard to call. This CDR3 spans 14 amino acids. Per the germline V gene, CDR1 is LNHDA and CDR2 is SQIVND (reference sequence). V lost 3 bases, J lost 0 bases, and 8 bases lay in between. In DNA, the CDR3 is TGTGCCAGTAGTATGCGGGAGATGAACACTGAAGCTTTCTTT. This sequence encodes CASSMREMNTEAFF.

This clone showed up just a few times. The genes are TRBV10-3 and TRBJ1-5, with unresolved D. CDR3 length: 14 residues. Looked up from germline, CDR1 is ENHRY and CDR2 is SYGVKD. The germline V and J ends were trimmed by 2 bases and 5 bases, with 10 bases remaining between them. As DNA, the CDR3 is TGTGCCATCAGTGAGCGGATGTTAGATCAGCCCCAGCATTTT. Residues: CAISERMLDQPQHF.

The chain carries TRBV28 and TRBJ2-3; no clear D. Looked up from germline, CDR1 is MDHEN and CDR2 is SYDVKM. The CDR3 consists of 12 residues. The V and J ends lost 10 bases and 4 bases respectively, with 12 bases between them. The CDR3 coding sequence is TGTGCCACCCTGGGTCGGCCAGATACGCAGTATTTT. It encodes CATLGRPDTQYF.

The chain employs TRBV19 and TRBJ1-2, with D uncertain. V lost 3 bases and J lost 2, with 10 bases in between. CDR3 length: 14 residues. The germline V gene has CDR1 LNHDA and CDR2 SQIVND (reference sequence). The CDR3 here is CASSIPWSNYGYTF. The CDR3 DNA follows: TGTGCCAGTAGTATCCCTTGGTCAAACTATGGCTACACCTTC. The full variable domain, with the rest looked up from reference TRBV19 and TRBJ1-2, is DGGITQSPKYLFRKEGQNVTLSCEQNLNHDAMYWYRQDPGQGLRLIYYSQIVNDFQKGDIAEGYSVSREKKESFPLTVTSAQKNPTAFYLCASSIPWSNYGYTFGSGTRLTVV.

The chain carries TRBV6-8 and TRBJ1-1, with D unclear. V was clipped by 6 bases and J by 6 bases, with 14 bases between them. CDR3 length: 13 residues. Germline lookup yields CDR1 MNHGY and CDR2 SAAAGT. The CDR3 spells CASRPPGGAEAFF. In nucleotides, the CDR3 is TGTGCCAGCAGGCCCCCGGGTGGGGCTGAAGCTTTCTTT.